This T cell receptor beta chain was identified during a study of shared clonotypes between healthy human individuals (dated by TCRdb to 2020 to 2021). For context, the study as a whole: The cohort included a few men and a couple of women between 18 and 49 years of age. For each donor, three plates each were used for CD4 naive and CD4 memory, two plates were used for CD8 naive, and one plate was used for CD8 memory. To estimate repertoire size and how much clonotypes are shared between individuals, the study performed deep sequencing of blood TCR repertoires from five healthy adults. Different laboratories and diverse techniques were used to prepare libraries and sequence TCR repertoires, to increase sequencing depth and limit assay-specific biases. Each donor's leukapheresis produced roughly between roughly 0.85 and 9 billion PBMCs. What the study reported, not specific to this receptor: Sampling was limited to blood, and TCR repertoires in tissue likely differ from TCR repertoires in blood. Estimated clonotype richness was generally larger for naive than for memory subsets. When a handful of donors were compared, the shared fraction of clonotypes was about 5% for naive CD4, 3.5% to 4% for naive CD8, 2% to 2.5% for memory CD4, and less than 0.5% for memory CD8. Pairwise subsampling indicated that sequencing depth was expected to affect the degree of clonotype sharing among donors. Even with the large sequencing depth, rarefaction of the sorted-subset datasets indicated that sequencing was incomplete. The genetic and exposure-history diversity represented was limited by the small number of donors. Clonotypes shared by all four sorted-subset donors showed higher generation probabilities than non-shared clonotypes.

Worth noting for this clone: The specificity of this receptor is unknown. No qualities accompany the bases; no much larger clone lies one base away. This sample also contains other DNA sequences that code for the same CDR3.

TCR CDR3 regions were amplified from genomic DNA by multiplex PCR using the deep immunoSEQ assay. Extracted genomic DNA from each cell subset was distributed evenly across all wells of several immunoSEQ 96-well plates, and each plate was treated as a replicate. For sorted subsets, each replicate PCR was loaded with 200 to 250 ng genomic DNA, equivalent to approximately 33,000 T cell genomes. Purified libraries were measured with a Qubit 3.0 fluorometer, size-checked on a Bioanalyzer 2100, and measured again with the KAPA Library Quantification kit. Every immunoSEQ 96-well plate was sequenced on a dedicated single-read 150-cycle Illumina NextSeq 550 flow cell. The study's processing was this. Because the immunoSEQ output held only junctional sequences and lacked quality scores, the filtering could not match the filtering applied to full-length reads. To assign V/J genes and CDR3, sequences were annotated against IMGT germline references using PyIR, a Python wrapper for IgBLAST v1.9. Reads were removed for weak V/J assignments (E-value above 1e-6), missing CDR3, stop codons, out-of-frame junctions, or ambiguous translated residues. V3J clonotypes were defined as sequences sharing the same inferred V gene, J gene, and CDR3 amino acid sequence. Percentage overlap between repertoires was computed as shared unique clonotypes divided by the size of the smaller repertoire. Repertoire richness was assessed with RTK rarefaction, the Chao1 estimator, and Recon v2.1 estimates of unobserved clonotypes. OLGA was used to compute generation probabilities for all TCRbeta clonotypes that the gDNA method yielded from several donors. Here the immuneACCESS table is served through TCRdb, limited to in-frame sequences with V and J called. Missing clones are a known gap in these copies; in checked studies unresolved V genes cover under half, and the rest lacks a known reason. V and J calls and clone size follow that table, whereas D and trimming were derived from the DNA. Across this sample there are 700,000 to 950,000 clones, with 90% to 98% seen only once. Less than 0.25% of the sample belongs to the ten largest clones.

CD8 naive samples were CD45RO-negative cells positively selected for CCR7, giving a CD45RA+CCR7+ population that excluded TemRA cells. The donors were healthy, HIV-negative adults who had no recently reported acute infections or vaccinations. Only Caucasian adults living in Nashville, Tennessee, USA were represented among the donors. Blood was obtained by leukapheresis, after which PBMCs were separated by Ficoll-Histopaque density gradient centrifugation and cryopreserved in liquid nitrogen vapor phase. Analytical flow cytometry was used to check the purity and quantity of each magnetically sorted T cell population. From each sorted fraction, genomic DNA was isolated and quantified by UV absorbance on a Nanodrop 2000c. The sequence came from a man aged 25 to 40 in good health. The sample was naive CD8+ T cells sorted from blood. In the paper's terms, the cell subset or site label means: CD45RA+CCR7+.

The CDR3 region: CSVEGGPSYEQYF. The DNA is as follows: TGCAGCGTTGAAGGTGGCCCCTCCTACGAGCAGTACTTC. Recombination linked TRBV29-1 to TRBJ2-7; the D gene is not confidently resolved. Sequences SQVTM (CDR1) and ANQGSEA (CDR2) are obtained from the germline V gene. V sheds 1 base and J sheds 0 bases, leaving 7 bases between their ends. Taken from cysteine to phenylalanine, the CDR3 has 13 residues. The entry retains the CDR3 DNA only, 39 bases that are in frame from base 1.